One and the same sample provided the 22 T cell receptor beta chains below, sequenced in a study of blood T cells in healthy people across ages. A second PCR, run for roughly 7 to 11 cycles, used a sample-barcoded 5' primer plus a J-beta primer mix. One entry per CDR3 protein results from TCRdb running MiXCR on the 5' RACE reads. The data hold about 620,000 distinct CDR3 sequences, with under 25% observed a single time. The sample comprised blood. The receptor source for this set is a man in his 70s in good health.

The J gene is TRBJ2-1, the V gene TRBV5-1; the D gene is possibly TRBD2 (6 bases). The CDR3 totals 14 residues. Germline V gene lookup returns CDR1 SGHRS and CDR2 YFSETQ. V lost 7 bases and J 8 bases, leaving 19 bases between the germline ends. The CDR3 region is CASCRDSREDEQFF. CDR3 sequence (DNA): TGCGCCAGCTGCCGGGACTCCCGGGAAGATGAGCAGTTCTTC.

This clonotype showed up just a few times. This rearrangement joins TRBV13 to TRBJ2-3; 14 bases align to TRBD2. Trimming at V came to 5 bases and at J to 5 bases, leaving 3 bases not matched to a gene. Germline values: CDR1 PRHDT, CDR2 FYEKMQ (reference sequence). This CDR3 is 15 amino acids long. The CDR3 loop is CASSTGLAGGDTQYF. DNA for the CDR3: TGTGCCAGCAGCACCGGACTAGCGGGAGGAGATACGCAGTATTTT.

The chain has TRBV2 and TRBJ2-2, with D hard to call. Deletions cut 0 bases from V and 5 bases from J, with 4 bases between. From germline, CDR1 is SNHLY and CDR2 FYNNEI. The CDR3 consists of 13 residues. The CDR3 region is CASSEAQTGELFF. The CDR3 DNA reads TGTGCCAGCAGTGAAGCGCAGACCGGGGAGCTGTTTTTT.

V gene TRBV5-1 combines with J gene TRBJ2-3; 8 positions match TRBD2. J lost 4 bases, V lost 0 bases, and 10 bases had no gene match. The CDR3 is made up of 17 amino acids. Germline V gene sequence: CDR1 SGHRS, CDR2 YFSETQ. The CDR3 protein is CASSLAYRSGSADTQYF. CDR3 nucleotide sequence: TGCGCCAGCAGCTTGGCCTATAGAAGCGGGAGTGCAGATACGCAGTATTTT.

In this sample, this clonotype turned up many times. The chain has TRBV12-3 or TRBV12-4 and TRBJ2-5; no reliable D call. This CDR3 is built from 12 residues. The V gene lost 5 bases and the J gene lost 4 bases, with 8 bases spanning the gap. CDR3 in amino acids: CASSLNVETQYF. The CDR3 DNA reads as TGTGCCAGCAGTCTGAACGTAGAGACCCAGTACTTC.

V and J are TRBV6-6 and TRBJ1-6; no definite D call. The CDR3 runs to 13 residues. Trimming shortened V by 0 bases and J by 7 bases, and 4 bases separated the two germline ends. Germline-derived CDR1 and CDR2 are MNHNY and SVGAGI (reference sequence). The CDR3 region is CASSYSNNSPLHF. The CDR3 nucleotides are TGTGCCAGCAGTTACTCGAACAATTCACCCCTCCACTTT.

The chain joins TRBV4-1 to TRBJ2-3; D call uncertain. Germline CDR1 MGHRA, CDR2 YSYEKL. Deletions cut 4 bases from V and 2 bases from J, with 10 bases between. CDR3 length: 14 residues. CDR3 coding DNA: TGCGCCAGCAGCCCCTCGGCCCTCACAGATACGCAGTATTTT. It codes for CASSPSALTDTQYF.

The chain links TRBV20-1 to TRBJ2-3; tentatively, D is TRBD2 (5 bases). Germline V CDR1 and CDR2: DFQATT, SNEGSKA (reference sequence). CDR3 length equals 12 residues. Trimming cost V 6 bases and J 3 bases, with 10 bases left between them. The CDR3 protein is CSAGVVTDTQYF. CDR3 nucleotide sequence: TGCAGTGCGGGAGTCGTTACAGATACGCAGTATTTT.

This clonotype turned up a few times. An end of the junction does not agree with germline; a read error may underlie this. The V call is TRBV7-7, the J call TRBJ2-1, with a tentative D call TRBD2 (5 bases). The CDR3 has 14 amino acids. Germline V gene lookup returns CDR1 SSHAT and CDR2 FNYEAQ (reference sequence). The CDR3 nucleotides are TGTGCTAGCAGCCCCGGACTTCGCATGGCTGAGCAGTTCTTC. Protein product: CASSPGLRMAEQFF.

A few counts support this clonotype. This rearrangement joins TRBV20-1 to TRBJ2-5; D not resolved. Trimming removed 3 bases from V and 4 bases from J, with 6 bases in between. The CDR3 extends over 11 amino acids. Germline V gene lookup returns CDR1 DFQATT and CDR2 SNEGSKA (reference sequence). The CDR3 DNA reads TGCAGTGCTAGCGTAGTAGAGACCCAGTACTTC. Encoded protein: CSASVVETQYF.

In its sample, this clonotype was seen a few times. J is TRBJ2-1 and V is TRBV20-1, with TRBD2 identical over 11 bases. V lost 6 bases, J lost 2 bases, and 6 bases stayed unmatched. Germline loops: CDR1 DFQATT, CDR2 SNEGSKA (reference sequence). This CDR3 comprises 15 residues. Here the CDR3 DNA reads TGCAGTGCCCGTACTAGCGGGAGCACCTACAATGAGCAGTTCTTC. This gives the protein CSARTSGSTYNEQFF.

This clonotype was detected many times. This sequence joins TRBV18 and TRBJ1-1; D is undetermined. With 8 bases removed from V and 4 bases from J, the gap between germline ends came to 11 bases. CDR3 length: 12 residues. The germline CDR1 and CDR2 sequences are KGHSH and LQKENI. CDR3 in DNA: TGTGCCAGCAGTCCCATGGGCACTGAAGCTTTCTTT. It encodes CASSPMGTEAFF. The full variable domain, rest sourced from reference TRBV18 and TRBJ1-1, is NAGVMQNPRHLVRRRGQEARLRCSPMKGHSHVYWYRQLPEEGLKFMVYLQKENIIDESGMPKERFSAEFPKEGPSILRIQQVVRGDSAAYFCASSPMGTEAFFGQGTRLTVV.

This clonotype was picked up a small number of times. The rearrangement uses TRBV12-3 or TRBV12-4 and TRBJ2-2; D ambiguous. Trimming shortened V by 5 bases and J by 0 bases, and 10 bases separated the two germline ends. This CDR3 comprises 15 residues. This CDR3 reads CASSPWAANTGELFF. The CDR3 DNA reads as TGTGCCAGCAGTCCCTGGGCCGCGAACACCGGGGAGCTGTTTTTT.

V usage is TRBV29-1 and J usage is TRBJ2-3; D is possibly TRBD2 (6 bases). Trimming took off 3 bases at V and 0 bases at J, with 10 bases between the two ends. Per the germline V gene, CDR1 is SQVTM and CDR2 is ANQGSEA. The length of the CDR3 is 14 residues. As DNA, the CDR3 is TGCAGCGTTGATGGGCGGGATAGCACAGATACGCAGTATTTT. As protein: CSVDGRDSTDTQYF.

This chain joins TRBV6-4 and TRBJ2-3; 11 bases agree with TRBD2. This CDR3 is 15 amino acids long. The ends lost 5 bases at V and 5 bases at J; junction bases unmatched: 6. The V gene's germline CDR1 is MRHNA and CDR2 SNTAGT. The CDR3: CASSLSGGAGDTQYF. Here the CDR3 DNA reads TGTGCCAGCAGTCTTAGCGGGGGGGCTGGAGATACGCAGTATTTT.

Points on this clonotype: Compared with germline, one end of the junction differs, possibly owing to a read error. The chain recombines TRBV7-6 with TRBJ2-2, with a possible D match to TRBD2 (5 bases). This CDR3 comprises 14 residues. Germline V gene sequence: CDR1 SGHVS, CDR2 FNYEAQ. In nucleotides, the CDR3 is TGTGCCAGCAGCCGCATAAGTAACACCGGGGAGTTGTTTTTT. It translates to CASSRISNTGELFF.

V is TRBV20-1 and J is TRBJ2-7; 7 nucleotides agree with TRBD1. The J segment lost 2 bases and the V segment lost 1 base, leaving 11 bases of the junction unmatched. The germline V gene encodes CDR1 DFQATT and CDR2 SNEGSKA (reference sequence). The CDR3 is 16 amino acids. The CDR3 nucleotides read TGCAGTGCTAGAGCCCCCCCGGGACAGAGTACCTACGAGCAGTACTTC. Its protein is CSARAPPGQSTYEQYF.

The rearrangement links TRBV20-1 to TRBJ2-5; the match to TRBD2 covers 14 bases. TRBJ2-1 explains the end of the DNA better; the J call may be wrong. Germline V lookup: CDR1 DFQATT, CDR2 SNEGSKA (reference sequence). This CDR3 is built from 16 residues. For the CDR3, the DNA is TGCAGCACCGGGACTAGCGGGAGTGTAGGGCACAATGAGCAGTTCTTC. Translated, it gives CSTGTSGSVGHNEQFF.

This clonotype was counted a few times. The chain employs TRBV20-1 and TRBJ1-2; 7 positions agree with TRBD1. Losses at the gene ends were 1 base for V and 4 bases for J; bases not matched to a gene: 6. The CDR3 is 14 amino acids. The V gene's germline CDR1 is DFQATT and CDR2 SNEGSKA (reference sequence). CDR3 in DNA: TGCAGTGCTAGAGGCTCGGGACAGCCCTATGGCTACACCTTC. Its translation: CSARGSGQPYGYTF.

This clonotype has a count of ten or more. J is TRBJ1-1 and V is TRBV6-5; D not resolved. V was cut by 0 bases and J by 10 bases, with 15 bases left in between. Looked up from germline, CDR1 is MNHEY and CDR2 is SVGAGI. CDR3 length equals 14 residues. The CDR3 nucleotides read TGTGCCAGCAGTTACTCGAAATCCGTAGGACGAGCTTTCTTT. It is translated as CASSYSKSVGRAFF.

The gene calls are TRBV27 and TRBJ1-4; D is uncertain. Trimming removed 3 bases from V and 13 bases from J, with 15 bases in between. CDR1 MNHEY and CDR2 SMNVEV come from the germline V gene (reference sequence). The CDR3 runs 13 residues. The CDR3 nucleotides read TGTGCCAGCAGTTTCGACAAGACAACTGGACTGTTTTTT. This encodes CASSFDKTTGLFF.

This clonotype has a handful of counts. V gene TRBV11-2 combines with J gene TRBJ2-7; D unclear. There are 17 residues in the CDR3. CDR1 SGHAT and CDR2 FQNNGV come from the germline V gene. The V end lost 2 bases, the J end lost 0 bases, and 17 bases lay between the germline ends. CDR3 amino acids: CASSLNFDQSLSYEQYF. The CDR3 DNA follows: TGTGCCAGCAGCTTAAATTTTGACCAATCCCTCTCCTACGAGCAGTACTTC.